This T cell receptor (beta chain) was observed in a study of OX40 agonist ivuxolimab in advanced cancers. Assay: immunoSEQ multiplex PCR; the TCRdb copy retains only in-frame clones and omits some. The sample includes 60,000 to 90,000 clones, roughly 90% of them seen just once. Between the trimmed V and J ends, which lost 6 bases and 7 bases, there was a span of 19 bases. Germline V gene sequence: CDR1 MRHNA, CDR2 SNTAGT. This CDR3 has 15 residues. The sample holds one count of this clone. The sequenced sample was CD4+ or CD8+ T cells sorted from blood, obtained in a trial of the OX40 agonist ivuxolimab. This chain joins TRBV6-4 and TRBJ2-1; tentatively, D is TRBD1 (7 bases). The receptor was derived from an adult with an advanced solid tumor such as melanoma, head and neck, liver or kidney cancer. The CDR3 bases are TGTGCCAGCAGCGCGATCAGGGGGGCTCGGAATGAGCAGTTCTTC. Its protein is CASSAIRGARNEQFF.